This TCR beta chain was sequenced for a study of identical twins. This clonotype was recorded many times. What it binds is unknown. Through template switching, a universal primer site was introduced, and the cDNA contained unique molecular identifiers. TCRdb passed the 5' RACE reads through MiXCR, listing each CDR3 protein once. Counted here are about 700,000 distinct CDR3 sequences, roughly 6.2% occurring once; the ten biggest clones make up about 2%. CDR1 SQVTM and CDR2 ANQGSEA come from the germline V gene. With V trimmed by 2 bases and J by 2 bases, 8 bases remained unmatched. CDR3 length equals 15 residues. General study results and limits: Researchers reported weaker excess twin sharing in beta out-of-frame sequences. Fewer insertions characterized abundant cord blood beta clonotypes, whereas memory repertoires showed none.

The rearrangement joins TRBV29-1 to TRBJ2-7, with 8 bases that match TRBD2. This TCR derives from a man younger than 30 in good health. The sequenced material came from naive T cells sorted from blood. This CDR3 reads CSVELQRERAYEQYF. Here the CDR3 DNA reads TGCAGCGTTGAACTGCAGCGGGAGAGGGCCTACGAGCAGTACTTC.